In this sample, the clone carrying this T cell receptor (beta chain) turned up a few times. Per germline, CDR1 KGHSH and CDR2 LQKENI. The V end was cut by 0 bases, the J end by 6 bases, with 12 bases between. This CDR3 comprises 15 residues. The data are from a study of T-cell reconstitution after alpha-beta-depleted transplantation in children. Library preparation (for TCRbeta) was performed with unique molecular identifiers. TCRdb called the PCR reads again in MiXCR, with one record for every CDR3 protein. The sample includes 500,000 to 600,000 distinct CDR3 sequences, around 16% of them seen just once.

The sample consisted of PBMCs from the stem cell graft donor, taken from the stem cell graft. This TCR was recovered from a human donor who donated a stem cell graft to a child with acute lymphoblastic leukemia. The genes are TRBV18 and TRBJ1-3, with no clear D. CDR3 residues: CASSPPSGRENTIYF. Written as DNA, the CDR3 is TGTGCCAGCTCACCACCATCGGGGAGGGAAAACACCATATATTTT.